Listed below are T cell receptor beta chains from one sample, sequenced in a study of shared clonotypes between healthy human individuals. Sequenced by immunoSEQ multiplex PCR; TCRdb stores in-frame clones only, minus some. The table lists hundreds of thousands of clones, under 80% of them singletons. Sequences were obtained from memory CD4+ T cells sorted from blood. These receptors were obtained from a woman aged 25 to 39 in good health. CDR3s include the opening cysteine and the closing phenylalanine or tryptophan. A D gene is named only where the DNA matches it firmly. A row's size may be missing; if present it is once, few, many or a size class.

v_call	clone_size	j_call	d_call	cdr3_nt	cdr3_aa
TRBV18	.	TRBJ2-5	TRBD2	TGTGCCAGCTCAACCTTAGCGGGAGGGCAAGAGACCCAGTACTTC	CASSTLAGGQETQYF
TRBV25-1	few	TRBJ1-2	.	TGTGCCAGCAGTGACACGATGGGGGGTGGCTACACCTTC	CASSDTMGGGYTF
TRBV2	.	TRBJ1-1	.	TGTGCCAGCAGTGGGAGTGTTATGAACACTGAAGCTTTCTTT	CASSGSVMNTEAFF
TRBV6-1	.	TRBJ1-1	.	TGTGCCAGCAGTGAGCTCAGGGTTACTGAAGCTTTCTTT	CASSELRVTEAFF
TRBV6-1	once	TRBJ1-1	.	TGTGCCAGCAGGGAGTCTCAGGAGAACACTGAAGCTTTCTTT	CASRESQENTEAFF
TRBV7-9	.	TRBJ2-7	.	TGTGCCAGCAGCTTAACCGACGAGCAGTACTTC	CASSLTDEQYF
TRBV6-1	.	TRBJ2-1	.	TGTGCCAGTAGGTGGGGGCAGGGTGGCCCGGATGAGCAGTTCTTC	CASRWGQGGPDEQFF
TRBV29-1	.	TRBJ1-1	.	TGCAGCGTTGTAAGGACCGCGAACACTGAAGCTTTCTTT	CSVVRTANTEAFF
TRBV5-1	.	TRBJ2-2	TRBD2	TGCGCCAGCACCGGCACAACACTAGCGGGAGGGCCCGGGGAGCTGTTTTTT	CASTGTTLAGGPGELFF
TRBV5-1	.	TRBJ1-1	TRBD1	TGCGCCAGCAGCTCCCGGGGGACAGGGACCACTGAAGCTTTCTTT	CASSSRGTGTTEAFF
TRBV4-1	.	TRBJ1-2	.	TGCGCCGTAGGGACATATGGCTACACCTTC	CAVGTYGYTF
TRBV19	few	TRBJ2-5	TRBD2	TGTGCCAGTCTAGCGGCCCAAGAGACCCAGTACTTC	CASLAAQETQYF
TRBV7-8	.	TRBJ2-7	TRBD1	TGTGCCAGCAGCCTCAGGGGGCACGAGCAGTACTTC	CASSLRGHEQYF
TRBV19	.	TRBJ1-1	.	TGTGCCACGGGCAGGGGAGGTGGCACTGAAGCTTTCTTT	CATGRGGGTEAFF
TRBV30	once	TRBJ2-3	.	TGTGCCTGGTCCGTATCAGATGCGCAGTATTTT	CAWSVSDAQYF
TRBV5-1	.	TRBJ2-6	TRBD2	TGCGCCAGCAGCTTGGCGGGAGGCCTCCCTGGGGCCAACGTCCTGACTTTC	CASSLAGGLPGANVLTF
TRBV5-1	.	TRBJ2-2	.	TGCGCCCCGGCAGGGCAGCTTAACACCGGGGAGCTGTTTTTT	CAPAGQLNTGELFF
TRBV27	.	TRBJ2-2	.	TGTGCCAGCAGTCCCCGTTCGTACACCGGGGAGCTGTTTTTT	CASSPRSYTGELFF
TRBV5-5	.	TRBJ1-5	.	TGTGCCAGCAGCTGGGCGACGGATCAGCCCCAGCATTTT	CASSWATDQPQHF
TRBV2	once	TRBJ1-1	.	TGTGCCAGCCGGCGGGAGTCAGGGAGCACTGAAGCTTTCTTT	CASRRESGSTEAFF
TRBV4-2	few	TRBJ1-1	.	TGTGCCAGCAGCCAAAACAGGGAGAACACTGAAGCTTTCTTT	CASSQNRENTEAFF
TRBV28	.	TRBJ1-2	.	TGTGCCAGCAGTTTGCCTCAGCATAACTATGGCTACACCTTC	CASSLPQHNYGYTF
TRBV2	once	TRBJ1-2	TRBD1	TGTGCCAGCAGTGAAGTAGGACAGGTTTATGGCTACACCTTC	CASSEVGQVYGYTF
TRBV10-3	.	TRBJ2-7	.	TGTGCCATCAGTGAGACCGGGAATAACTACGAGCAGTACTTC	CAISETGNNYEQYF
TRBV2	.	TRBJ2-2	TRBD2	TGTGCCAGCAGTCGACTAGCGGGAGTTGTCGGGGAGCTGTTTTTT	CASSRLAGVVGELFF
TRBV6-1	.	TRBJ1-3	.	TGTGCCAGCAGTGAAAGAGGGAGTCTCTGGATAAACACCATATATTTT	CASSERGSLWINTIYF
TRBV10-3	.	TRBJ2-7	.	TGTGCCATCCGGCACGAGCAGTACTTC	CAIRHEQYF
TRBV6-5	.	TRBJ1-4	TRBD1	TGTGCCAGCAGGCCGGGACAGGGATTGAAGGAAAAACTGTTTTTT	CASRPGQGLKEKLFF
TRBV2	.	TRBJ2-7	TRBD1	TGTGCCAGCCTGAGGGGACAGAGCTACGAGCAGTACTTC	CASLRGQSYEQYF
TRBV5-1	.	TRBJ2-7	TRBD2	TGCGCCAGCAGCGCCGGACTAGCGGGAGCTCCCTACGAGCAGTACTTC	CASSAGLAGAPYEQYF
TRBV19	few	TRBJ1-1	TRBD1	TGTGCCAGTCGGGGACAGGCCGCTACTTTCTTT	CASRGQAATFF
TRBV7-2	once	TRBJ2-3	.	TGTGCCAGCAGTTCAAACTCCCTAGTAGGGGATACGCAGTATTTT	CASSSNSLVGDTQYF
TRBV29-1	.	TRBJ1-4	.	TGCAGCGTTGGACAGTTTTCCAATGAAAAACTGTTTTTT	CSVGQFSNEKLFF
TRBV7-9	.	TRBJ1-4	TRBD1	TGTGCCAGCAGCCAACAGGGGCTTAATGAAAAACTGTTTTTT	CASSQQGLNEKLFF
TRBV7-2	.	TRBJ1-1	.	TGTGCCAGCAGCGTCGGGACACCCAGTCGAAAGGCTGAAGCTTTCTTT	CASSVGTPSRKAEAFF
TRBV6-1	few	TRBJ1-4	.	TGTGCCAGCAGACAGGGCCCAGCAACTAATGAAAAACTGTTTTTT	CASRQGPATNEKLFF
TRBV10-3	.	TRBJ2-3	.	TGTGCCATCAGACTAGAGAGCACAGATACGCAGTATTTT	CAIRLESTDTQYF
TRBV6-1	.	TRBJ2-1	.	TGTGCCAGCAGTGTTTTCTGGAGCTCCTACAATGAGCAGTTCTTC	CASSVFWSSYNEQFF
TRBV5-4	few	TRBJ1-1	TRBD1	TGTGCCAGCAGCAAAGGGACAGCGAACACTGAAGCTTTCTTT	CASSKGTANTEAFF